The present T cell receptor beta chain was sequenced within a study of control samples from healthy donors and cancer patients (dated by TCRdb to 2020 to 2021). The germline V gene sets CDR1 to MNHEY and CDR2 to SVGAGI. Reading from cysteine to phenylalanine, the CDR3 counts 14 amino acids. Just the 42-base CDR3 DNA is kept, in frame starting at base 1. V is cut by 8 bases and J by 4 bases, and the space between the germline ends is 17 bases. Receptor libraries were prepared by the immunoSEQ multiplex PCR assay. The table comes from immuneACCESS by way of TCRdb, which keeps in-frame sequences with V and J called. Part of the clones is missing from these tables; in studies checked, under half for an unresolved V gene and the rest for unknown reasons. For this sample the table gives roughly 130,000 clones, of which 75% to 95% were detected only once. The top ten constitute 2% to 2.5% of the sample.

Notes on this clone: This receptor's antigen is unknown. No base qualities exist here, and no much larger clone lies one base off it.

The chain joins TRBV6-5 to TRBJ1-2, with TRBD1 tentatively as D gene (6 bases match). The sequenced material came from blood. The TCR comes from a man between 18 and 29 years old in good health. The sequenced DNA is TGTGCCAGCTCGTCCAACAGGGTCGTCTATGGCTACACCTTC. Its translation is CASSSNRVVYGYTF.